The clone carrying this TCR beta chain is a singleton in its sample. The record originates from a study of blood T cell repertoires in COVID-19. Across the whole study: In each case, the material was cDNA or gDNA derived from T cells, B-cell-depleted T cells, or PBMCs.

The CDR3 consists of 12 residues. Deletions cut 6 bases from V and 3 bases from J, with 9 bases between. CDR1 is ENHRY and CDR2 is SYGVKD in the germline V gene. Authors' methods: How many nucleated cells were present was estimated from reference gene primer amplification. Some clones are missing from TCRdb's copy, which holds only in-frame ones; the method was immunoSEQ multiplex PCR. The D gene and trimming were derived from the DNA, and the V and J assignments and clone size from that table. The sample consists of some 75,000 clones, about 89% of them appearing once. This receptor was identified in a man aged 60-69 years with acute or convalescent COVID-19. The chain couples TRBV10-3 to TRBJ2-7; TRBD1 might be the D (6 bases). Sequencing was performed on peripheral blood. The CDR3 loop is CAIRSDSYEQYF. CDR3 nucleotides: TGTGCCATCAGATCGGACAGCTACGAGCAGTACTTC.